This T cell receptor beta chain originates from a study of T cell changes during pregnancy in multiple sclerosis. Assay used: immunoSEQ multiplex PCR; TCRdb lists only in-frame clones, some missing. Of roughly 35,000 clones in the sample, about nine tenths were seen once. J gave up 3 bases and V 3 bases, and 5 bases lay outside the gene matches. The germline V gene has CDR1 SGHTA and CDR2 FQGNSA. There are 15 residues in the CDR3. The TCR was taken from a female donor with multiple sclerosis, enrolled in a pregnancy study. The chain recombines TRBV7-2 with TRBJ1-2; 9 nucleotides match TRBD1. The sequenced sample was CD8+ T cells from peripheral blood mononuclear cells, obtained before pregnancy. Here the CDR3 DNA reads TGTGCCAGCAGCTTGGGACAGGGTTCCGACTATGGCTACACCTTC. Its translation: CASSLGQGSDYGYTF.